These T cell receptor beta chains were read from a single sample in a study of blood T cells in healthy people across ages. TCRdb recomputed calls from the 5' RACE reads with MiXCR, one row per CDR3 protein. The top ten clones hold about 38% of a sample with about 750,000 distinct CDR3 sequences, less than 70% of them seen once. Specimen: blood. These receptors originate from a man older than 75 in good health. CDR3s include the opening cysteine and the closing phenylalanine or tryptophan. Fields, in order: clone size, J gene, V gene, D gene, CDR3 protein, CDR3 DNA. The D gene is left open where the match is weak. The size field is filled for only some rows; it gives once, few, many or a size class.

>NA|TRBJ1-4|TRBV5-1|TRBD1
CASSSGQPNEKLFF
TGCGCCAGCAGCTCGGGACAGCCTAATGAAAAACTGTTTTTT
>NA|TRBJ2-7|TRBV29-1|NA
CSVEPDSYNSYEQYF
TGCAGCGTTGAACCGGATAGTTATAACTCCTACGAGCAGTACTTC
>NA|TRBJ2-6|TRBV9|NA
CASSEPFTQGAGANVLTF
TGTGCCAGCAGCGAGCCATTTACTCAGGGCGCTGGGGCCAACGTCCTGACTTTC
>NA|TRBJ1-2|TRBV28|TRBD1
CASGSGGYGYTF
TGTGCCAGCGGATCAGGGGGATATGGCTACACCTTC
>NA|TRBJ1-1|TRBV7-3|NA
CASSFRVSTEAFF
TGTGCCAGCAGTTTCAGGGTGAGCACTGAAGCTTTCTTT
>NA|TRBJ2-5|TRBV25-1|TRBD2
CASTDPGLAGVEETQYF
TGTGCCAGCACCGACCCTGGACTAGCGGGAGTGGAAGAGACCCAGTACTTC
>NA|TRBJ2-3|TRBV27|NA
CASSVGLGTDTQYF
TGTGCCAGCAGTGTGGGTCTAGGCACAGATACGCAGTATTTT
>NA|TRBJ1-1|TRBV5-5|NA
CASSFRGALNTEAFF
TGTGCCAGCAGCTTTCGCGGTGCCCTGAACACTGAAGCTTTCTTT
>NA|TRBJ2-7|TRBV2|TRBD2
CASSGTSGRYEQDF
TGTGCCAGCAGCGGGACTAGCGGGAGATACGAGCAGGACTTC
>many|TRBJ2-7|TRBV7-9|TRBD2
CASSLVASGSYEQYF
TGTGCCAGCAGTTTAGTGGCTAGCGGCTCCTACGAGCAGTACTTC
>NA|TRBJ2-5|TRBV24-1|NA
CATSPGNEQYF
TGTGCCACCAGTCCAGGAAATGAGCAGTACTTC
>few|TRBJ2-1|TRBV3-1|TRBD2
CASSPLPVGGSLTEQFF
TGTGCCAGCAGCCCACTCCCGGTGGGCGGGAGTTTGACTGAGCAGTTCTTC
>few|TRBJ2-3|TRBV4-1|TRBD2
CASSQETSGPHRYAYF
TGCGCCAGCAGCCAAGAAACTAGCGGACCCCACAGATACGCGTATTTT
>NA|TRBJ2-5|TRBV28|NA
CASSLSGLSYQETQYF
TGTGCCAGCAGTTTAAGCGGGTTGTCTTACCAAGAGACCCAGTACTTC
>NA|TRBJ2-1|TRBV27|TRBD2
CASRPPTSGANEQFF
TGTGCCAGCCGACCGCCGACTAGCGGGGCCAATGAGCAGTTCTTC
>NA|TRBJ1-6|TRBV5-1|TRBD1
CAGSFRDRENSPLHF
TGCGCCGGCAGCTTCCGGGACAGGGAGAATTCACCCCTCCACTTT
>NA|TRBJ2-3|TRBV9|NA
CASSVSPAGRDRYAYF
TGTGCCAGCAGCGTAAGCCCAGCGGGTCGGGACAGATACGCGTATTTT
>NA|TRBJ2-5|TRBV5-6|NA
CASSFRSGPETQYF
TGTGCCAGCAGCTTTCGTTCGGGACCCGAGACCCAGTACTTC
>NA|TRBJ2-5|TRBV12-3/TRBV12-4|NA
CASSSVGLQETQYF
TGTGCCAGCAGCAGTGTAGGCCTCCAAGAGACCCAGTACTTC
>once|TRBJ2-7|TRBV4-1|TRBD1
CASSPAMGQGVEQYF
TGCGCCAGCAGCCCAGCGATGGGACAGGGTGTCGAGCAGTACTTC
>NA|TRBJ2-4|TRBV5-1|TRBD2
CASSASGTSGNRPAKNIQYF
TGCGCCAGCAGCGCCTCCGGGACTAGCGGGAATCGTCCCGCCAAAAACATTCAGTACTTC
>NA|TRBJ1-2|TRBV20-1|NA
CSASSFWGYTF
TGCAGTGCTAGTTCATTTTGGGGCTACACCTTC
>NA|TRBJ2-1|TRBV20-1|TRBD1
CSARARRGPPNEQFF
TGCAGTGCTAGAGCACGCAGGGGGCCGCCCAATGAGCAGTTCTTC
>NA|TRBJ2-6|TRBV6-2/TRBV6-3|NA
CASSYQAGANVLTF
TGTGCCAGCAGTTACCAGGCTGGGGCCAACGTCCTGACTTTC
>NA|TRBJ2-4|TRBV5-4|NA
CASSLDRQGGKNIQYF
TGTGCCAGCAGCCTCGACCGACAGGGAGGCAAAAACATTCAGTACTTC
>NA|TRBJ1-5|TRBV7-8|NA
CASSPEARGLNQPQHF
TGTGCCAGCAGCCCCGAAGCGAGGGGCCTCAATCAGCCCCAGCATTTT
>NA|TRBJ2-1|TRBV27|NA
CASSYPEALGYNEQFF
TGTGCCAGCAGTTACCCCGAAGCCCTGGGGTACAATGAGCAGTTCTTC
>NA|TRBJ2-3|TRBV7-2|NA
CASSARPTDRYAYF
TGTGCCAGCAGCGCCCGACCGACAGACAGATACGCGTATTTT
>few|TRBJ1-1|TRBV5-1|NA
CASSLRPNTEAFF
TGTGCCAGCAGCTTACGGCCGAACACTGAAGCTTTCTTT
>NA|TRBJ2-1|TRBV24-1|NA
CATSRRLANGEQFF
TGTGCCACCAGTCGGCGGCTAGCGAACGGTGAGCAGTTCTTC
>NA|TRBJ1-3|TRBV6-5|TRBD1
CASRKQGAFGNTIYF
TGTGCCAGCAGGAAACAGGGGGCATTTGGAAACACCATATATTTT
>NA|TRBJ2-2|TRBV11-2|NA
CASSLEGRAHGELFF
TGTGCCAGCAGCTTAGAGGGCCGGGCCCACGGGGAGCTGTTTTTT
>few|TRBJ2-1|TRBV9|TRBD2
CASSVGGLAVGQFF
TGTGCCAGCAGCGTAGGGGGACTAGCGGTTGGGCAGTTCTTC
>NA|TRBJ2-1|TRBV6-5|TRBD1
CASTRGDRVHEQFF
TGTGCCAGCACCCGTGGGGACAGGGTACATGAGCAGTTCTTC
>few|TRBJ2-5|TRBV20-1|TRBD1
CSADRDRGRETQYF
TGCAGTGCGGATAGGGACAGGGGCAGGGAGACCCAGTACTTC
>NA|TRBJ2-5|TRBV7-6|TRBD2
CASSLVTSGSETQYF
TGTGCCAGCAGCTTAGTTACTAGCGGGAGTGAGACCCAGTACTTC
>NA|TRBJ1-1|TRBV6-6|TRBD1
CASSLRMTGGNLAEAFF
TGTGCCAGCAGTCTGAGAATGACAGGGGGAAATCTAGCTGAAGCTTTCTTT
>NA|TRBJ1-2|TRBV7-2|NA
CASSPGALNYGYTF
TGTGCCAGCAGTCCAGGGGCCCTAAACTATGGCTACACCTTC
>few|TRBJ2-4|TRBV29-1|NA
CSVEDRARQYF
TGCAGCGTTGAGGACCGGGCGCGGCAGTACTTC
>NA|TRBJ2-1|TRBV3-1|TRBD2
CASSPSSTSGSEQFF
TGTGCCAGCAGCCCGTCATCCACTAGCGGGTCCGAGCAGTTCTTC
>NA|TRBJ2-5|TRBV15|NA
CATSRDPQGWETQYF
TGTGCCACCAGCAGAGATCCCCAGGGATGGGAGACCCAGTACTTC
>NA|TRBJ2-1|TRBV28|NA
CASTWGGLAAWAEQFF
TGTGCCAGCACCTGGGGGGGGCTAGCGGCCTGGGCTGAGCAGTTCTTC